A selection of T cell receptor beta chains follows, all from one sample in a study of blood T cell repertoires in COVID-19. Measured with immunoSEQ multiplex PCR; TCRdb has only the in-frame clones, and not every one. The table shows some 120,000 clones, with just under 85% occurring only once. Sequencing was performed on peripheral blood. Every receptor here comes from a woman between 50 and 59 years old with acute or convalescent COVID-19. Each CDR3 is given with its conserved first and last residue. Each record gives: V gene, D gene, J gene, clone size, CDR3 DNA, CDR3 protein. D genes are given only for firm matches. Part of the rows lack a size; the others show once, few, many or a class for expanded clones.

v_call: TRBV7-8
d_call: NA
j_call: TRBJ1-1
clone_size: once
cdr3_nt: TGTGCCAGCAGCTTAAATGCGGTGGACACTGAAGCTTTCTTT
cdr3_aa: CASSLNAVDTEAFF

v_call: TRBV14
d_call: TRBD1
j_call: TRBJ1-3
clone_size: NA
cdr3_nt: TGTGCCAGCAGCCTACGGACAGGGTGGATAAACACCATATATTTT
cdr3_aa: CASSLRTGWINTIYF

v_call: TRBV14
d_call: NA
j_call: TRBJ1-1
clone_size: NA
cdr3_nt: TGTGCCAGCGGCGACAGCCTCCCGGGCACTGAAGCTTTCTTT
cdr3_aa: CASGDSLPGTEAFF

v_call: TRBV9
d_call: NA
j_call: TRBJ1-1
clone_size: NA
cdr3_nt: TGTGCCAGCAGCGCCCTTTTCGGACAGAAGAACACTGAAGCTTTCTTT
cdr3_aa: CASSALFGQKNTEAFF

v_call: TRBV19
d_call: NA
j_call: TRBJ1-5
clone_size: NA
cdr3_nt: TGTGCCAGTAGTATACCGACTGAAAATCAGCCCCAGCATTTT
cdr3_aa: CASSIPTENQPQHF

v_call: TRBV19
d_call: TRBD1
j_call: TRBJ2-7
clone_size: NA
cdr3_nt: TGTGCCAGGGGGACAGGGTTTATGACCTACGAGCAGTACTTC
cdr3_aa: CARGTGFMTYEQYF

v_call: TRBV30
d_call: TRBD1
j_call: TRBJ2-1
clone_size: NA
cdr3_nt: TGTGCCTGGAGTGTAGGGACAGCCCACTACAATGAGCAGTTCTTC
cdr3_aa: CAWSVGTAHYNEQFF

v_call: TRBV6-4
d_call: NA
j_call: TRBJ1-1
clone_size: NA
cdr3_nt: TGTGCCAGCAAGAAGTGGCCGGAGGGCACTGAAGCTTTCTTT
cdr3_aa: CASKKWPEGTEAFF

v_call: TRBV10-1
d_call: NA
j_call: TRBJ2-3
clone_size: NA
cdr3_nt: TGCGCCAGCAGTGATTCGGCGGCCTCTAGCACAGATACGCAGTATTTT
cdr3_aa: CASSDSAASSTDTQYF

v_call: TRBV6-5
d_call: TRBD2
j_call: TRBJ2-7
clone_size: NA
cdr3_nt: TGTGCCAGCACCCAAGCGGGGAACGTCTACGAGCAGTACTTC
cdr3_aa: CASTQAGNVYEQYF

v_call: TRBV25-1
d_call: NA
j_call: TRBJ1-1
clone_size: NA
cdr3_nt: TGTGCCAGCAGTGTAACAGGGTTGGGGACTGAAGCTTTCTTT
cdr3_aa: CASSVTGLGTEAFF

v_call: TRBV3-1/TRBV3-2
d_call: TRBD1
j_call: TRBJ2-3
clone_size: NA
cdr3_nt: TGTGCCAGCAGCCAAGGGTTGGGACAGGGGACAGATACGCAGTATTTT
cdr3_aa: CASSQGLGQGTDTQYF

v_call: TRBV19
d_call: TRBD1
j_call: TRBJ1-5
clone_size: NA
cdr3_nt: TGTGCCAGTAGTCCTCGTCCCGGGACAGACTATCAGCCCCAGCATTTT
cdr3_aa: CASSPRPGTDYQPQHF

v_call: TRBV12-3/TRBV12-4
d_call: NA
j_call: TRBJ1-2
clone_size: NA
cdr3_nt: TGTGCCAGCAGTTTCCAGGGGCGCTATGGCTACACCTTC
cdr3_aa: CASSFQGRYGYTF